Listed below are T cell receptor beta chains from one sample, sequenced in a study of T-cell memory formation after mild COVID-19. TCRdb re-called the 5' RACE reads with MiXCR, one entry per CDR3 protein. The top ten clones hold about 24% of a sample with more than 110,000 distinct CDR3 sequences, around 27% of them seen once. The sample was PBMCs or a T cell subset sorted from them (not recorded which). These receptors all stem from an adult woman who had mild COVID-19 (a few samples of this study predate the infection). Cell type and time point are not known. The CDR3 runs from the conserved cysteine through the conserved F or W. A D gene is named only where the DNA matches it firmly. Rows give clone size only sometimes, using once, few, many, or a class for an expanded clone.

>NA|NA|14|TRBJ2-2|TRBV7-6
TGTGCCAGCAGCTTAGCGGCCCGCGGCGGGGAGCTGTTTTTT
CASSLAARGGELFF
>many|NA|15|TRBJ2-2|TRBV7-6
TGTGCCAGCAGCGCTGTGGGCGGGTCCACCGGGGAGCTGTTTTTT
CASSAVGGSTGELFF
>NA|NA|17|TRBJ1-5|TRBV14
TGTGCCAGCAGCCAAGAGGGCAGGGTAGGCGGCAATCAGCCCCAGCATTTT
CASSQEGRVGGNQPQHF
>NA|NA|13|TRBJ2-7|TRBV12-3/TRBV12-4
TGTGCCAGCAGTGGGGACTTCCTCTACGAGCAGTACTTC
CASSGDFLYEQYF
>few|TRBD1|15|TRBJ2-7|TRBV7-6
TGTGCCAGCAGCTCTGACAGGGCTAGCTCCTACGAGCAGTACTTC
CASSSDRASSYEQYF
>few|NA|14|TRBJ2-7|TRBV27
TGTGCCAGCAGTTCGCGTGGGAGGATCGACGAGCAGTACTTC
CASSSRGRIDEQYF
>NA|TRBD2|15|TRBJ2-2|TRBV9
TGTGCCAGCAGCCTCGGGACTAGCGGGAGAGGGGAGCTGTTTTTT
CASSLGTSGRGELFF
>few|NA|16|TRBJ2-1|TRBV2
TGTGCCAGCAGTGACCGTGAGTGGGACTCCAACAATGAGCAGTTCTTC
CASSDREWDSNNEQFF
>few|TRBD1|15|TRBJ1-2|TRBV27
TGTGCCAGCAGAGTGCGACAGGGGATCGGATATGGCTACACCTTC
CASRVRQGIGYGYTF
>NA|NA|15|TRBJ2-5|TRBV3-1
TGTGCCAGCAGCCAAGTGATTCTGAGACAAGAGACCCAGTACTTC
CASSQVILRQETQYF
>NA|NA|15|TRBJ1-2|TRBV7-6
TGTGCCAGCAGCTCCGTATCTCAAGTTACGGCTGGCTACACCTTC
CASSSVSQVTAGYTF
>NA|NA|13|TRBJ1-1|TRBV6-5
TGTGCCAGCAGTTATAGTGCAGTCGCTGAAGCTTTCTTT
CASSYSAVAEAFF
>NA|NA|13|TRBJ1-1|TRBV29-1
TGCAGCGTAGCCGGGACGGGAGGCACTGAAGCTTTCTTT
CSVAGTGGTEAFF
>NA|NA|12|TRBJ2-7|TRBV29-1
TGCACCTTTCCGGGACCGGCCTACGAGCAGTACTTC
CTFPGPAYEQYF
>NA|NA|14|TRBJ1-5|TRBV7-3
TGTGCCAGCAGCTTATACCGAGGCGGTCAGCCCCAGCATTTT
CASSLYRGGQPQHF
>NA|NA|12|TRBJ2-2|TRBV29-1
TGCAGCGTTAGGTCGTATACCGGGGAGCTGTTTTTT
CSVRSYTGELFF
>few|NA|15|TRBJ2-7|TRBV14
TGTGCCAGCAGCCAAGAGGGCAGCCTTCAGGACGAGCAGTACTTC
CASSQEGSLQDEQYF
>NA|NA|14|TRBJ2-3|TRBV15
TGTGCCACCAGCAGAGTGCCCAGTACTTTTACGCAGTATTTT
CATSRVPSTFTQYF
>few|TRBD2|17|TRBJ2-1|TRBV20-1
TGCAGTGCTAGAGATGTCGGGGCGGGGGGACCGTTCAATGAGCAGTTCTTC
CSARDVGAGGPFNEQFF
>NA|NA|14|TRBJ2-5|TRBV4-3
TGCGCCAGCGCGAACGGCGGGGTGGGGGAGACCCAGTACTTC
CASANGGVGETQYF
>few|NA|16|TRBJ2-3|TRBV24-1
TGTGCCACCAGTGATTTTAGTGGCGGGGTAACAGATACGCAGTATTTT
CATSDFSGGVTDTQYF
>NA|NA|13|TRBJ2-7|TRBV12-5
TGTGCTAGTGGCTCCCCGACAGCTTACGAGCAGTACTTC
CASGSPTAYEQYF